This T cell receptor (beta chain) was identified during a study of T-cell memory formation after mild COVID-19. Whole-study context: Across donors, TCR clusters were largely donor specific.

Study conclusions and caveats: Clones contracting day 15 to 85 were balanced CD4/CD8; later expanders leaned CD4+. Some clones that responded turned up in pre-infection memory, which suggests that cross-reactive memory joined in. Shrinking CD4+ clones were chiefly CM and EM; CD8+ ones were chiefly EMRA.

Trimming shortened V by 3 bases and J by 4 bases, and 12 bases separated the two germline ends. The germline V gene has CDR1 DFQATT and CDR2 SNEGSKA (reference sequence). The CDR3 is made up of 14 amino acids. The sample holds many counts of this clonotype. Its specificity is unknown. TCRdb itself ran the 5' RACE reads through MiXCR, one entry per CDR3 protein. The sample has some 130,000 distinct CDR3 sequences, about 17% seen once. This TCR was recovered from an adult woman who had mild COVID-19 (a few samples of this study predate the infection). Cell type and time point are not known. The sample taken for sequencing was PBMCs or a T cell subset sorted from them (not recorded which). The chain links TRBV20-1 to TRBJ1-4; D unresolved. CDR3 in DNA: TGCAGTGCTAGTTTCGGGCAGCTTAATGAAAAACTGTTTTTT. Translating gives CSASFGQLNEKLFF.